The rows below give T cell receptor beta chains drawn from one sample of a study of blood T cells in healthy people across ages. TCRdb passed the 5' RACE reads through MiXCR, listing each CDR3 protein once. The sample lists hundreds of thousands of distinct CDR3 sequences, around 38% occurring once. The specimen was blood. The receptors originated from a man older than 75 in good health. Each CDR3 is given without its conserved first and last residue. The order of the fields is J gene, clone size, V gene, CDR3 protein. Only some rows state a clone size, as once, few, many or a class for expanded clones.

TRBJ2-5 NA TRBV3-1 ASSHSRRGIETQY
TRBJ1-1 NA TRBV4-3 ASSRERTEAF
TRBJ2-7 NA TRBV6-5 ASRYTGTGSHEQY
TRBJ1-1 NA TRBV6-2/TRBV6-3 ASSVGLTEAF
TRBJ2-3 NA TRBV7-8 ASSFSGGRPTDTQY
TRBJ2-5 NA TRBV27 ASSIRRTSLNEQY
TRBJ1-2 NA TRBV27 ASSLQRTAGYT
TRBJ2-3 few TRBV5-5 ASSLEVQTSTDTQY
TRBJ2-3 NA TRBV20-1 SAGKGGSVDTRY
NA NA TRBV28 ASSLETNAYNEQY
TRBJ2-7 NA TRBV6-5 ASSFRGGSSVLTYEQY
TRBJ2-1 once TRBV4-2 ASSQVVDNEQF
TRBJ2-7 NA TRBV6-6 ASSPGLAGTGGYEQY
TRBJ2-7 NA TRBV27 ASKFLRPSAPLQGGAYEQY
TRBJ2-5 once TRBV5-1 ASSADGGKTQY
TRBJ1-1 NA TRBV6-5 ASSYSRTVNTEAF
TRBJ2-7 NA TRBV11-2 ASSLTGQPEYEQY
TRBJ2-4 many TRBV15 ATSPRTAGFIQY
TRBJ2-5 few TRBV4-3 ASSQDPGGFGETQY
TRBJ2-7 few TRBV3-1 ASSPPGVYEQY
TRBJ2-3 NA TRBV28 ASTAPKSTDTQY
TRBJ2-1 few TRBV6-2/TRBV6-3 ATSWGSGVTNEQF
TRBJ2-3 few TRBV20-1 SARAAGLAGGQDPDTQY
TRBJ2-1 few TRBV6-2/TRBV6-3 ASSDSRPRLSEQF
TRBJ2-5 NA TRBV28 ASRSGEGGMNEQY
TRBJ2-1 NA TRBV6-2/TRBV6-3 ATKRESNEQF
TRBJ2-1 NA TRBV7-9 ASSTSTGGPFDEQF
TRBJ1-5 NA TRBV7-2 ASRPAAGNQPQH
TRBJ1-1 few TRBV10-2 ASSDPGGLNTEAF
TRBJ2-3 NA TRBV20-1 SASGLGSGSSDTQY
TRBJ2-7 few TRBV5-1 ASTLNAGTVSYEQY
TRBJ2-7 many TRBV20-1 SATMTADNYEQY
TRBJ2-5 many TRBV7-2 ASSLAGRRETQY
TRBJ1-2 few TRBV25-1 ASSDPRSGAYGYT
TRBJ2-2 NA TRBV28 ASSHPGQGTGELF
TRBJ2-3 NA TRBV3-1 ASRNSGSGADTQY
TRBJ2-3 few TRBV6-2/TRBV6-3 ASSYARFTDTQY
TRBJ1-6 once TRBV3-1 ASSQRTGQFSPIH
TRBJ2-5 few TRBV2 ASRDTRVQETQY
TRBJ2-7 NA TRBV4-3 ASSQDPPGEATYEQY
TRBJ2-7 NA TRBV7-8 ASSLEGDGTPYEQY
TRBJ2-7 few TRBV12-3/TRBV12-4 ASSLWVTGRTYEQY